These 28 T cell receptor beta chains share one sample of origin, sequenced in a study of neurological immune-mediated disorders. Via MiXCR, TCRdb re-called the 5' RACE reads, giving one row per CDR3 protein. The sample lists fewer than 25,000 distinct CDR3 sequences; around an eighth were seen once. Material: PBMCs. The source of these receptors is a woman in her fifties or sixties with HTLV-1-associated myelopathy (HAM/TSP).

Ten or more counts support this clonotype. The chain employs TRBV11-2 and TRBJ1-6; the D gene is possibly TRBD1 (6 bases). The CDR3 is 16 residues long. The V gene's germline CDR1 is SGHAT and CDR2 FQNNGV. V lost 1 base and J lost 7, with 14 bases in between. The CDR3 loop is CASSLVPGANNSPLHF. The CDR3 DNA is TGTGCCAGCAGCTTAGTACCGGGGGCGAACAATTCACCCCTCCACTTT.

This clonotype was counted at least ten times. The J gene is TRBJ2-1, the V gene TRBV6-1, with 9 bases matching TRBD2. The trim removed 0 bases at V and 9 bases at J, leaving 12 bases unmatched. This CDR3 is 17 amino acids long. CDR1 MNHNS and CDR2 SASEGT come from the germline V gene. CDR3 in DNA: TGTGCCAGCAGTGAAGCAGGGCTAGCGGGAACGATCGGTGAGCAGTTCTTC. It translates to CASSEAGLAGTIGEQFF.

As for this clonotype: The junction and the germline gene differ at one end; a read error may be behind it. This chain connects TRBV20-1 to TRBJ2-1; no clear D. This CDR3 is built from 15 residues. Per the germline V gene, CDR1 is DFQATT and CDR2 is SNEGSKA (reference sequence). The CDR3 DNA sequence: TGCAGTGCTAGAGGGAGCCCTTGGTCCTACAATAAGCAGTTCTTC. Translating gives CSARGSPWSYNKQFF.

This clonotype was observed at least ten times. The chain combines TRBV20-1 with TRBJ2-3; TRBD2 matches 9 bases. V trimming: 6 bases; J trimming: 0 bases; junction bases outside the gene matches: 4. The CDR3 is 14 residues long. CDR1 and CDR2 (germline): DFQATT, SNEGSKA (reference sequence). The CDR3 DNA sequence: TGCAGTGCCTCTAGCGGGGCTAGCACAGATACGCAGTATTTT. It codes for CSASSGASTDTQYF.

This clonotype was seen only a few times. The chain recombines TRBV5-4 with TRBJ1-6, with a weak D call TRBD1 (6 bases). This CDR3 spans 14 amino acids. Trimming removed 0 bases at V and 9 bases at J, with 10 bases between. CDR1 SGHNT and CDR2 YYREEE come from the germline V gene (reference sequence). The CDR3 DNA reads as TGTGCCAGCAGCTTGGACAGGGAGGCTTCACCCCTCCACTTT. As protein: CASSLDREASPLHF.

This clonotype has at least ten counts. The V and J genes are TRBV5-1 and TRBJ2-1; 8 bases match TRBD2. The CDR3 is 14 residues long. Trimming at V came to 3 bases and at J to 15 bases, leaving 14 bases not matched to a gene. The germline V gene encodes CDR1 SGHRS and CDR2 YFSETQ. CDR3 DNA sequence: TGCGCCAGCAGCTGGGATAGCGGGAACCAAAAGGGGTTCTTC. It codes for CASSWDSGNQKGFF.

The V call is TRBV20-1, the J call TRBJ2-3; 11 bases agree with TRBD1. Germline V gene data show CDR1 as DFQATT and CDR2 as SNEGSKA (reference sequence). The CDR3 runs 15 residues. V lost 6 bases, J lost 7 bases, and 12 bases stayed unmatched. CDR3 DNA: TGCAGTGCCGCTGGGACAGGGGGGCTCAGGAATACGCAGTATTTT. Translating gives CSAAGTGGLRNTQYF.

The gene calls are TRBV14 and TRBJ1-6; 7 bases are shared with TRBD1. The trim removed 2 bases at V and 10 bases at J, leaving 14 bases unmatched. Germline-derived CDR1 and CDR2 are SGHDN and FVKESK. CDR3 size: 17 residues. CDR3 sequence (DNA): TGTGCCAGCAGCCAACAGCTTCCGAGACAGGGCTGGTCACCCCTCCACTTT. It translates to CASSQQLPRQGWSPLHF.

This clonotype was recorded at least ten times. The CDR3 here is CASSPDGTSGAYSEDTQYF. The DNA for the CDR3 is TGTGCCAGCAGTCCAGATGGGACTAGCGGGGCCTACTCGGAAGATACGCAGTATTTT. The V call is TRBV12-3 or TRBV12-4, the J call TRBJ2-3, with 13 bases lining up with TRBD2. The CDR3 is made up of 19 amino acids. The V and J ends lost 5 bases and 5 bases, in that order; junction bases with no gene match: 16.

This clonotype has at least ten counts. The V gene is TRBV29-1, the J gene TRBJ1-2, with D maybe TRBD1 (6 bases). V was pared by 4 bases and J by 5 bases, with 26 bases between. The CDR3 loop spans 17 amino acids. Germline V gene data show CDR1 as SQVTM and CDR2 as ANQGSEA. This chain's CDR3 is CSVVTLLQGGDGYGYTF. CDR3 DNA sequence: TGCAGCGTTGTCACCTTATTACAAGGGGGTGATGGGTATGGCTACACCTTC.

This clonotype came up many times. The rearrangement joins TRBV24-1 to TRBJ2-1; D is uncertain. The CDR3 has 16 residues. In germline, CDR1 is KGHDR, CDR2 SFDVKD. V was cut by 4 bases and J by 0 bases, with 12 bases left in between. The CDR3 loop is CATSELGHYSYNEQFF. The CDR3 DNA follows: TGTGCCACCAGTGAGTTAGGCCATTACTCCTACAATGAGCAGTTCTTC.

This clonotype was recorded many times. The chain employs TRBV20-1 and TRBJ2-7; no clear D gene. The CDR3 consists of 12 residues. CDR1 is DFQATT and CDR2 is SNEGSKA in the germline V gene (reference sequence). Trimming took off 4 bases at V and 2 bases at J, with 9 bases between the two ends. CDR3 sequence: CSATGQTYEQYF. The CDR3 DNA reads TGCAGTGCTACAGGCCAAACCTACGAGCAGTACTTC.

Within the sample, this clonotype is medium-sized. The rearrangement links TRBV5-1 to TRBJ2-7; D uncertain. The CDR3 runs to 13 residues. The germline gives CDR1 SGHRS, CDR2 YFSETQ. With 4 bases removed from V and 2 bases from J, the gap between germline ends came to 10 bases. CDR3 DNA sequence: TGCGCCAGCAGCGTGGCAGACGCCTACGAGCAGTACTTC. This translates into CASSVADAYEQYF.

This clonotype was detected ten times or more. The chain carries TRBV5-5 and TRBJ1-2, with D perhaps TRBD1 (6 bases). This CDR3 spans 15 amino acids. V lost 0 bases and J 7 bases, leaving 16 bases between the germline ends. CDR1 and CDR2 (germline): SGHKS, YYEKEE (reference sequence). CDR3 sequence: CASSLGVQGSGGYTF. The CDR3 bases are TGTGCCAGCAGCTTGGGGGTTCAGGGGTCAGGTGGCTACACCTTC.

This clonotype has just a few counts. The chain recombines TRBV6-1 with TRBJ2-7; 9 bases map to TRBD1. CDR1 MNHNS and CDR2 SASEGT come from the germline V gene. The CDR3 extends over 15 amino acids. Unmatched junction bases numbered 8, after V lost 2 bases and J lost 6 bases. The CDR3 coding sequence is TGTGCCAGCAGTGAACCGGGACAGGGTATCTCCGAGCAGTACTTC. Its translation is CASSEPGQGISEQYF.

The chain uses TRBV19 and TRBJ1-5; D call uncertain. CDR3 length: 17 amino acids. Germline CDR1 and CDR2: LNHDA and SQIVND (reference sequence). The ends were cut back, 7 bases at V and 3 bases at J, with 22 bases in the middle. For the CDR3, the DNA is TGTGCCAGTAATCCGATTTCTGGTCAGAGTATCAATCAGCCCCAGCATTTT. Translation gives CASNPISGQSINQPQHF.

This clonotype came up many times. V gene TRBV7-2 combines with J gene TRBJ2-3, with TRBD2 matching 8 bases. Germline values: CDR1 SGHTA, CDR2 FQGNSA. The CDR3 spans 15 residues. The V gene end was trimmed by 5 bases and the J gene end by 0 bases; junction bases not matched to a gene: 4. CDR3 amino acids: CASSPSGGSTDTQYF. In nucleotides, the CDR3 is TGTGCCAGCAGCCCCAGCGGGGGTAGCACAGATACGCAGTATTTT.

This clonotype was seen ten or more times. The chain combines TRBV18 with TRBJ2-2; D is unresolved. Germline CDR1 reads KGHSH; CDR2 reads LQKENI. V was cut by 1 base and J by 4 bases, with 7 bases left in between. This CDR3 region has 14 residues. CDR3 residues: CASSPLLGTGELFF. The CDR3, as DNA: TGTGCCAGCTCACCACTGCTAGGCACCGGGGAGCTGTTTTTT.

In its sample, this clonotype was seen many times. This sequence joins TRBV10-3 and TRBJ2-3; no reliable D call. V lost 9 bases to trimming and J lost 0 bases, with 22 bases between them. Germline assignment: CDR1 ENHRY and CDR2 SYGVKD. The CDR3 contains 17 residues. CDR3 coding DNA: TGTGCCATTGCGATCGTGTCTAGTGCAACTAGCACAGATACGCAGTATTTT. This translates into CAIAIVSSATSTDTQYF.

By frequency in the sample, this clonotype is medium-sized. The chain is built from TRBV10-2 and TRBJ1-6; the match to TRBD1 covers 9 bases. The V and J ends lost 8 bases and 5 bases, in that order; junction bases with no gene match: 13. The CDR3 totals 17 residues. Germline assignment: CDR1 WSHSY and CDR2 SAAADI. CDR3 DNA: TGCGCCAGCTCGAGAGGACAGGGGAGCGAGAATAATTCACCCCTCCACTTT. It codes for CASSRGQGSENNSPLHF.

Only a few counts were recorded for this clonotype. The rearrangement uses TRBV19 and TRBJ1-5; D is possibly TRBD1 (6 bases). The germline CDR1 and CDR2 sequences are LNHDA and SQIVND (reference sequence). V shed 5 bases and J shed 7 bases, with 24 bases lying between them. This CDR3 comprises 17 residues. The CDR3 DNA reads as TGTGCCAGTAGTGGCCTGGACAGCTCCCTACTGGGGCAGCCCCAGCATTTT. Translated, it gives CASSGLDSSLLGQPQHF.

This clonotype was seen ten or more times. The V and J genes are TRBV2 and TRBJ2-1; 10 bases fit TRBD2. With V trimmed by 6 bases and J by 1 base, 3 bases remained unmatched. CDR1 and CDR2 from the germline V gene are SNHLY and FYNNEI. The CDR3 contains 15 residues. CDR3 loop: CASRGLAESYNEQFF. The CDR3, as DNA: TGTGCCAGCAGAGGACTAGCGGAATCCTACAATGAGCAGTTCTTC. Filled out from reference TRBV2 and TRBJ2-1, the complete variable domain reads EPEVTQTPSHQVTQMGQEVILRCVPISNHLYFYWYRQILGQKVEFLVSFYNNEISEKSEIFDDQFSVERPDGSNFTLKIRSTKLEDSAMYFCASRGLAESYNEQFFGPGTRLTVL.

The sample holds many counts of this clonotype. The rearrangement uses TRBV3-1 and TRBJ1-1; D not certain. CDR3 length equals 13 residues. Germline V gene lookup returns CDR1 LGHDT and CDR2 YNNKEL (reference sequence). Trimming cost V 1 base and J 1 base, with 4 bases left between them. CDR3 in amino acids: CASSQVENTEAFF. CDR3 in DNA: TGTGCCAGCAGCCAAGTGGAGAACACTGAAGCTTTCTTT.

The chain carries TRBV11-3 and TRBJ2-2, with 8 bases aligning to TRBD2. This CDR3 comprises 14 residues. V was clipped by 5 bases and J by 4 bases; unmatched bases: 3. Germline-derived CDR1 and CDR2 are SGHNT and YENEEA. The CDR3 protein is CASSVGGATGELFF. The CDR3 DNA is TGTGCCAGCAGCGTCGGGGGGGCCACCGGGGAGCTGTTTTTT.

This chain's CDR3 is CSNNPVGERGIDTQYF. The CDR3 coding sequence is TGTTCCAACAACCCCGTGGGAGAGCGGGGGATAGATACGCAGTATTTT. The genes are TRBV3-1 and TRBJ2-3, with TRBD2 matching 8 bases. The CDR3 is 16 amino acids. Germline V gene sequence: CDR1 LGHDT, CDR2 YNNKEL (reference sequence).

This clonotype has ten or more counts. CDR3 nucleotide sequence: TGTGCCAGCAGTTCCTTGATGGCGGGGGGGCCCGACGGGGAGCTGTTTTTT. This gives the protein CASSSLMAGGPDGELFF. The chain is built from TRBV6-5 and TRBJ2-2; 9 bases are shared with TRBD2. The CDR3 is made up of 17 amino acids. Unmatched junction bases numbered 13, after V lost 4 bases and J lost 7 bases. CDR1 and CDR2 (germline): MNHEY, SVGAGI.

The table lists this clonotype with many counts. In nucleotides, the CDR3 is TGTGCCAGCAGGAGAGACTTGAATGAAAAACTGTTTTTT. Translation: CASRRDLNEKLFF. The chain combines TRBV6-5 with TRBJ1-4; the D is unclear. Germline V gene data show CDR1 as MNHEY and CDR2 as SVGAGI. Trimming removed 6 bases at V and 5 bases at J, with 10 bases between. This CDR3 contains 13 residues.

This clonotype was seen repeatedly, ten times or more. The chain combines TRBV5-1 with TRBJ2-2; 10 positions agree with TRBD2. Losses at the gene ends were 4 bases for V and 6 bases for J; bases not matched to a gene: 9. Germline V gives CDR1 SGHRS, CDR2 YFSETQ. The CDR3 consists of 16 residues. CDR3 nucleotides: TGCGCCAGCAGCCAGGATAGCGGGAGGCGTTCCGGGGAGCTGTTTTTT. Translating it yields CASSQDSGRRSGELFF.